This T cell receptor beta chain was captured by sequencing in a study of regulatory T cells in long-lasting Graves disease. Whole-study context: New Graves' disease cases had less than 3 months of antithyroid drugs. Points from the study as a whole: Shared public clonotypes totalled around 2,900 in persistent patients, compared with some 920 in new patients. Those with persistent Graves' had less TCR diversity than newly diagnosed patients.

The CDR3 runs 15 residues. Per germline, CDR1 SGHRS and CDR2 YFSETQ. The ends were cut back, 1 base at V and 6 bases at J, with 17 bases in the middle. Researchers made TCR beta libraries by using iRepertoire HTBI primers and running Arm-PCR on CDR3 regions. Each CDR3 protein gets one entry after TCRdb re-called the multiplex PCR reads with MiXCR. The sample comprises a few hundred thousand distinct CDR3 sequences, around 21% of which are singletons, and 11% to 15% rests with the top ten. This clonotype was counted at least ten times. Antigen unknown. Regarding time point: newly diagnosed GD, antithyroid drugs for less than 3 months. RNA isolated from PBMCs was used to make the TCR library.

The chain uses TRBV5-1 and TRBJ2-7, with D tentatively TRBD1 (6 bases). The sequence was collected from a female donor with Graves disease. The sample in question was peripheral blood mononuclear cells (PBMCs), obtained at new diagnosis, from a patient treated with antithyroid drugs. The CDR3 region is CASSLTQGQQGEQYF. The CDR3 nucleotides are TGCGCCAGCAGCTTGACGCAGGGGCAGCAAGGCGAGCAGTACTTC.